This T cell receptor beta chain is from a study of Ad26.COV2.S vaccination and SARS-CoV-2 variants (dated by TCRdb to the early 2020s). About the investigation overall: Donors in the vaccine arm were drawn from COV1001, a multicentre, randomized, double-blind, placebo-controlled phase I-IIa trial testing Ad26.COV2.S in healthy adults. Ad26.COV2.S was given intramuscularly at 5x10^10 or 1x10^11 viral particles, as a single shot or as two shots 56 days apart. TCRbeta repertoire sequencing was used to assess the specificity and breadth of SARS-CoV-2-reactive T cell receptors after Ad26.COV2.S vaccination. A total of 32 samples were included in the TCR-sequenced set, comprising around 19 Ad26.COV2.S vaccine recipients, 5 placebo recipients and 8 SARS-CoV-2 convalescent individuals. Trial participants were randomized into five groups of five: low-dose or high-dose Ad26.COV2.S given once or twice, or placebo on both occasions. Throughout the experiments and outcome assessment, investigators stayed blinded to trial group allocation.

TCRbeta CDR3 regions were sequenced with the immunoSEQ Assay. After extraction, genomic DNA underwent amplification by bias-controlled multiplex PCR, followed by high-throughput sequencing. In the paper's pipeline: To quantify the absolute abundance of each unique TCRbeta CDR3 region, sequences were collapsed and filtered. T cell fraction was estimated by normalization of TCRbeta template counts to usable DNA, with usable DNA being measured through amplification of reference genes present in all nucleated cells. Repertoire TCRs were annotated as SARS-CoV-2-specific when V gene, CDR3 amino acid sequence and J gene were exactly matched to a known reactive TCR set. The reference SARS-CoV-2 TCR set came from MIRA and was filtered for enrichment in COVID-19-positive ImmuneCODE repertoires, removing public or cross-reactive TCRs. Using the MIRA antigens, annotated TCRs were further analysed by specific ORF or by position within an ORF. Breadth was defined as annotated unique rearrangements over total unique productive rearrangements; depth was the summed frequency of those rearrangements. TCR breadth was compared between groups using two-sided Wilcoxon rank-sum tests. TCRdb limited this immuneACCESS table to in-frame rearrangements with V and J called. A share of clones is missing; checked studies link under half to unresolved V genes, and the rest is unexplained. V, J and clone size reflect that table, while D and trimming were determined from the DNA. The sample table records roughly 350,000 clones; 70% to 90% of these occur just once. Approximately 12% of the sample is taken by the ten largest.

General study outcomes and caveats: The authors noted that total T cell responses may have been underestimated by the TCR breadth and depth analyses. Substantial breadth of spike-specific CD8+ and CD4+ T cell responses was reported after vaccination. The study was not powered to compare responses between vaccine doses or regimens. Comparable non-spike TCR breadth was observed between vaccine and placebo recipients, consistent with only spike being contained in the vaccine. Compared with placebo recipients, Ad26.COV2.S recipients showed higher spike-specific TCR breadth (P = 0.0014).

The sample's treatment or condition label, in plain terms: over 15 received Ad26.COV2.S at low or high dose, single or two shots; about 5 received placebo; per-sample allocation not given. Repertoires of vaccine and placebo recipients were sequenced from samples taken on day 63 after the first injection. Between 29 July and 7 August 2020, Cohort 1b enrolled fewer than 30 adults aged 18-55 years at one site in Boston, USA. Ad26.COV2.S consisted of a replication-incompetent adenovirus type 26 vector by which a prefusion-stabilized SARS-CoV-2 spike protein from the original Wuhan strain was expressed. As to this clone: The clone's antigen remains unknown. Qualities for individual bases were not recorded, and no much larger clone is one base off.

The CDR3 holds 19 amino acids from the cysteine to the phenylalanine. Only the CDR3 DNA is retained, 57 bases long and in frame from the first base. From a lookup of the germline V gene, CDR1 and CDR2 are LGHNA and YSLEER. Germline trimming amounts to 0 bases on V and 5 bases on J, with 15 as the count of junction bases outside the gene matches. The chain links TRBV4-3 with TRBJ2-3, with 9 bases matching TRBD2. The sequencing here drew on peripheral blood, taken in a trial of Ad26.COV2.S vaccine versus placebo. The TCR comes from a person between 18 and 65 years old who received the Ad26.COV2.S COVID-19 vaccine or a placebo. The CDR3 corresponds to CASSQDRWGGGRARDTQYF. The DNA reads TGCGCCAGCAGCCAAGATCGGTGGGGAGGCGGGAGGGCAAGAGATACGCAGTATTTT.